This T cell receptor beta chain was recovered during a study of cytomegalovirus exposure and HLA in healthy donors. Study-level background: The approximately 110 validation repertoires and the approximately 700 first-cohort repertoires shared a platform, a later analysis reported. Study-wide results and caveats: A later analysis found first-cohort TCR clusters tended to co-occur in the 100 to 150 validation repertoires.

The table came from immunoSEQ multiplex PCR; TCRdb's copy has only in-frame clones and leaves some out. The data contain some 270,000 clones, 70% to 90% of them singletons. The study drew the donors from its approximately 120-subject validation cohort, separate from the roughly 710-subject first cohort. About this clone: The antigen is undetermined.

The V and J ends lost 5 bases and 8 bases, in that order; junction bases with no gene match: 8. In germline, CDR1 is SGHTA, CDR2 FQGNSA. The CDR3 covers 13 residues. This TCR came from a woman between 18 and 29 years old in good health and CMV-seronegative. Sequenced material: PBMCs. This chain connects TRBV7-2 to TRBJ1-1; 7 positions agree with TRBD1. CDR3: CASSPDYRGEAFF. CDR3 DNA sequence: TGTGCCAGCAGCCCCGATTACAGGGGAGAAGCTTTCTTT.